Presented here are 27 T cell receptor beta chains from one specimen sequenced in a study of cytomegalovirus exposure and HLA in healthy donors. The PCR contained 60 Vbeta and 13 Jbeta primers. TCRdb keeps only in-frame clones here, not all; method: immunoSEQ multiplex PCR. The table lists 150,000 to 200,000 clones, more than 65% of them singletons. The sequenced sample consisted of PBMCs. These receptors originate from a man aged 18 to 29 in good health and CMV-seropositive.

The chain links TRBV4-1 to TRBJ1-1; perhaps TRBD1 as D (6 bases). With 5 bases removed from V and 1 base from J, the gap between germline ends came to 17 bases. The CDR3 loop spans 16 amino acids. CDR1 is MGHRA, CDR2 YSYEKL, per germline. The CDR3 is CASSKPQGIRNTEAFF. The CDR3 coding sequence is TGCGCCAGCAGCAAACCCCAGGGGATTCGGAACACTGAAGCTTTCTTT.

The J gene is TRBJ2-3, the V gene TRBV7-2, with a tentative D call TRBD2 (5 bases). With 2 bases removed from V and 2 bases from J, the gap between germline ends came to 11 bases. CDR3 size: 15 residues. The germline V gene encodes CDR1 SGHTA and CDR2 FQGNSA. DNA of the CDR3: TGTGCCAGCAGCTTACGCGGGCCCCCCACAGATACGCAGTATTTT. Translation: CASSLRGPPTDTQYF.

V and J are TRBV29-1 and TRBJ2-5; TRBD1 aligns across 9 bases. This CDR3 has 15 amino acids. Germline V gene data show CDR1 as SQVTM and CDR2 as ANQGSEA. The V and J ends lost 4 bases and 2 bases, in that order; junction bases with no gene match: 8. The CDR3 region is CSVARPGTGQETQYF. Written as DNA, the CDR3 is TGCAGCGTTGCCCGCCCCGGGACAGGGCAAGAGACCCAGTACTTC. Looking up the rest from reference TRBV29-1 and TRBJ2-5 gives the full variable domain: SAVISQKPSRDICQRGTSLTIQCQVDSQVTMMFWYRQQPGQSLTLIATANQGSEATYESGFVIDKFPISRPNLTFSTLTVSNMSPEDSSIYLCSVARPGTGQETQYFGPGTRLLVL.

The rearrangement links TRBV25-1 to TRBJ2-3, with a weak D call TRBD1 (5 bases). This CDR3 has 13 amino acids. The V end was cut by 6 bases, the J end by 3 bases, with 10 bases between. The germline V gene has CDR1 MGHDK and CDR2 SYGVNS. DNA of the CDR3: TGTGCCAGCAGGGACGGACAAACAGATACGCAGTATTTT. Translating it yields CASRDGQTDTQYF.

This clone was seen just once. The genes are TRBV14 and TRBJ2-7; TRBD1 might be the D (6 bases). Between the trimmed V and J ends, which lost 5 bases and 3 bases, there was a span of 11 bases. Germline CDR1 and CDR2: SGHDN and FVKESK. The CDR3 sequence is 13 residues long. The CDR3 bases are TGTGCCAGCAGCGTAGGGGGAAACTACGAGCAGTACTTC. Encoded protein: CASSVGGNYEQYF.

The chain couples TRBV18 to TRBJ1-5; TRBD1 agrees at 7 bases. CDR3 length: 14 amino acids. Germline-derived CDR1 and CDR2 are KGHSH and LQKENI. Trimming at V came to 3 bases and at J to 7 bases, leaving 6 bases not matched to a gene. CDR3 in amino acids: CASSPIQGRQPQHF. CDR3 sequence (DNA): TGTGCCAGCTCACCTATACAGGGGCGGCAGCCCCAGCATTTT.

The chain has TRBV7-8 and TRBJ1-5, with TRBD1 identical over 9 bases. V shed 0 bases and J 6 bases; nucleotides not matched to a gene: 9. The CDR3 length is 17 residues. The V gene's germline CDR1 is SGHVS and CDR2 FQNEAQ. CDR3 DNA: TGTGCCAGCAGCTTAGCGTTTCGCACAGGGGGCGGTCAGCCCCAGCATTTT. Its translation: CASSLAFRTGGGQPQHF.

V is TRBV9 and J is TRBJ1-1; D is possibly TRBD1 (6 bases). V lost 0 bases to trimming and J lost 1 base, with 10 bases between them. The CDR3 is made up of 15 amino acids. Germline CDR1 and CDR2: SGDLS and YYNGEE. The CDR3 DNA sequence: TGTGCCAGCAGCGTAGGGGGAGGGGGGAACACTGAAGCTTTCTTT. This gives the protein CASSVGGGGNTEAFF.

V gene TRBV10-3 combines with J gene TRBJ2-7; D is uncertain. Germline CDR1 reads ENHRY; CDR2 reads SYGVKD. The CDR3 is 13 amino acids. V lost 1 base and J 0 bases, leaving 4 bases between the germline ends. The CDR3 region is CAISELNSYEQYF. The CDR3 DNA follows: TGTGCCATCAGTGAGTTAAACTCCTACGAGCAGTACTTC.

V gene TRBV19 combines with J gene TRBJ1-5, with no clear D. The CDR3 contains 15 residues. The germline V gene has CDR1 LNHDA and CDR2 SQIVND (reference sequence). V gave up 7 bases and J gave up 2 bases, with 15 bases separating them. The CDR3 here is CASMSPRMGNQPQHF. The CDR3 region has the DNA TGTGCCAGTATGAGTCCCAGGATGGGCAATCAGCCCCAGCATTTT.

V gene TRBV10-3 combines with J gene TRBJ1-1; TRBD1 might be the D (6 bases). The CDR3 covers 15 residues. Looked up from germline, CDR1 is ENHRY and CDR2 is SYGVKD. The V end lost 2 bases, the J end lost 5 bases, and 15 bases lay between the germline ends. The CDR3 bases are TGTGCCATCAGTGAGGTACAGGGCCGAGGAACTGAAGCTTTCTTT. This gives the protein CAISEVQGRGTEAFF.

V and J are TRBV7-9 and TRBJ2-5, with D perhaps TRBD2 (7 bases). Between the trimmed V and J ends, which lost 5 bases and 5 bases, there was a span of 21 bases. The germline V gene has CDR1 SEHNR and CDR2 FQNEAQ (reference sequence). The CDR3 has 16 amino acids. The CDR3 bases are TGTGCCAGCAGCGACCCGGGATTGGGGGGGCAGGAGACCCAGTACTTC. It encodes CASSDPGLGGQETQYF.

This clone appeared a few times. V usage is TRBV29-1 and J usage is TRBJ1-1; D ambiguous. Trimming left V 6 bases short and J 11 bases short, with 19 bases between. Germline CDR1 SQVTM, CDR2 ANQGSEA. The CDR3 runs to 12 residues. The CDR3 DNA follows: TGCAGCGTGGATGCGACGGAGGCCGGGGCTTTCTTT. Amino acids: CSVDATEAGAFF. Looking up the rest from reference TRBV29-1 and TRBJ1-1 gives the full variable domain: SAVISQKPSRDICQRGTSLTIQCQVDSQVTMMFWYRQQPGQSLTLIATANQGSEATYESGFVIDKFPISRPNLTFSTLTVSNMSPEDSSIYLCSVDATEAGAFFGQGTRLTVV.

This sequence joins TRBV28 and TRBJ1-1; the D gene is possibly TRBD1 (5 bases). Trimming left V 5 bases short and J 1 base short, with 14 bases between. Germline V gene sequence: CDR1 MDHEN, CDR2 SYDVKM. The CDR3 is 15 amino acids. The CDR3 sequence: CASSPLREENTEAFF. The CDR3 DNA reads TGTGCCAGCAGTCCTCTCAGGGAGGAGAACACTGAAGCTTTCTTT.

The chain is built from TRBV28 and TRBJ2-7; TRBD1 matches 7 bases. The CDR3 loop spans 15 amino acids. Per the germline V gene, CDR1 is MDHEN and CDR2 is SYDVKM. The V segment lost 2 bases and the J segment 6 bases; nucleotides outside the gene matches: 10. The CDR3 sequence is CASSLPLTGFREQYF. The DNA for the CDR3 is TGTGCCAGCAGTTTACCCCTGACAGGGTTTCGCGAGCAGTACTTC.

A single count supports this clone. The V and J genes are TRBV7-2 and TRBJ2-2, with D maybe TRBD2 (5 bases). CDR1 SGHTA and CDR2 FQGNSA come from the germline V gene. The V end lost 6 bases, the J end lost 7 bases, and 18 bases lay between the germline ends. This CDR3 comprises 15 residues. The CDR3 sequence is CASRPTSGVYGELFF. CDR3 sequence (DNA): TGTGCCAGCAGACCTACTAGTGGGGTCTACGGGGAGCTGTTTTTT.

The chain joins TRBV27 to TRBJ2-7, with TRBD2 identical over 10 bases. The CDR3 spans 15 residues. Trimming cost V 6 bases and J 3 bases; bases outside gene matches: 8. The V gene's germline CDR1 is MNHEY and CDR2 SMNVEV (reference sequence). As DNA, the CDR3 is TGTGCCAGCAGACCCTCTAGCGGGAGAGTCTACGAGCAGTACTTC. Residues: CASRPSSGRVYEQYF.

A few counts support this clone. The CDR3 protein is CASSEGRREMIGELFF. The CDR3 DNA follows: TGTGCCAGTTCTGAAGGTCGGCGGGAAATGATCGGGGAGCTGTTTTTT. The chain recombines TRBV19 with TRBJ2-2, with D possibly being TRBD2 (6 bases). CDR3 length: 16 amino acids. Trimming took off 8 bases at V and 7 bases at J, with 23 bases between the two ends. Looked up from germline, CDR1 is LNHDA and CDR2 is SQIVND (reference sequence).

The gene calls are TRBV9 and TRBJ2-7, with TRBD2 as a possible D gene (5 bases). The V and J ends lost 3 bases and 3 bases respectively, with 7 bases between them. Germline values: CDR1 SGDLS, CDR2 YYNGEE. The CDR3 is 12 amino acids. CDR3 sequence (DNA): TGTGCCAGCAGCGGGGCGGGCTACGAGCAGTACTTC. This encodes CASSGAGYEQYF. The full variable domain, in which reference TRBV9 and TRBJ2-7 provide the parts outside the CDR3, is DSGVTQTPKHLITATGQRVTLRCSPRSGDLSVYWYQQSLDQGLQFLIQYYNGEERAKGNILERFSAQQFPDLHSELNLSSLELGDSALYFCASSGAGYEQYFGPGTRLTVT.

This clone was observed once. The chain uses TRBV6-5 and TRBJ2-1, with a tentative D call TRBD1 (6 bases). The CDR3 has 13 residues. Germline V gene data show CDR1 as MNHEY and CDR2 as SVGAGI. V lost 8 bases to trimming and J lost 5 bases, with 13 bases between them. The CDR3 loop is CASGGRENNEQFF. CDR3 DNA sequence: TGTGCCAGCGGGGGCAGGGAAAACAATGAGCAGTTCTTC.

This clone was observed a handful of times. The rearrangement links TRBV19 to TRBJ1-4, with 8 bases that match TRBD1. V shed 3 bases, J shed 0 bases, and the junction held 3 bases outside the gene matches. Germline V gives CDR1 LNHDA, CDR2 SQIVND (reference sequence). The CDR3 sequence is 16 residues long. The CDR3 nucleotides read TGTGCCAGTAGTATTTACAGGGGGGCAACTAATGAAAAACTGTTTTTT. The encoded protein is CASSIYRGATNEKLFF.

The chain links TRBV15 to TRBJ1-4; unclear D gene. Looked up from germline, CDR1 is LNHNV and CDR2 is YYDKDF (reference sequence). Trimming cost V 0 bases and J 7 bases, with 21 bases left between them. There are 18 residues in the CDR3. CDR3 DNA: TGTGCCACCAGCAGAGATGCCCCCCTGGGTGGGAGGCCTGAAAAACTGTTTTTT. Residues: CATSRDAPLGGRPEKLFF.

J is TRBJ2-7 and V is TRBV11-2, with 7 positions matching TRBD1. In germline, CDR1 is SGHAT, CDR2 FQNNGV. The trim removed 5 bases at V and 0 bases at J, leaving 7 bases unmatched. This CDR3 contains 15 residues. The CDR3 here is CASSTDRASSYEQYF. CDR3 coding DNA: TGTGCCAGCAGCACAGACAGGGCGTCCTCCTACGAGCAGTACTTC. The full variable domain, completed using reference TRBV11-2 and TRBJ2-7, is EAGVAQSPRYKIIEKRQSVAFWCNPISGHATLYWYQQILGQGPKLLIQFQNNGVVDDSQLPKDRFSAERLKGVDSTLKIQPAKLEDSAVYLCASSTDRASSYEQYFGPGTRLTVT.

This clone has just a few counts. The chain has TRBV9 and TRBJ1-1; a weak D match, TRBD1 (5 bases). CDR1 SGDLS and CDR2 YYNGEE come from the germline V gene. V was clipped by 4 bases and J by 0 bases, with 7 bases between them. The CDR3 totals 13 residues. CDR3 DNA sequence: TGTGCCAGCAGCCCGACAGTGAACACTGAAGCTTTCTTT. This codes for CASSPTVNTEAFF.

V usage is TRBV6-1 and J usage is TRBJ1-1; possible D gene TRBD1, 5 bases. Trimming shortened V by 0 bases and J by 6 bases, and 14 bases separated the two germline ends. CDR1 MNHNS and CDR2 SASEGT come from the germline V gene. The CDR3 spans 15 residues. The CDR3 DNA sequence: TGTGCCAGCAGTGAAGCTTTGGCAGGGTTGTCTGAAGCTTTCTTT. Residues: CASSEALAGLSEAFF.

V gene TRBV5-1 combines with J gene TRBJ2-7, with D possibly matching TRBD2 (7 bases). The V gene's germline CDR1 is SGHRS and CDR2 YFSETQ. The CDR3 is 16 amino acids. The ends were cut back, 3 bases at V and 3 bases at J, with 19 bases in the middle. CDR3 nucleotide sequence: TGCGCCAGCAGCTCGATAAGTGGGGGGGCCCTCTACGAGCAGTACTTC. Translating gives CASSSISGGALYEQYF.

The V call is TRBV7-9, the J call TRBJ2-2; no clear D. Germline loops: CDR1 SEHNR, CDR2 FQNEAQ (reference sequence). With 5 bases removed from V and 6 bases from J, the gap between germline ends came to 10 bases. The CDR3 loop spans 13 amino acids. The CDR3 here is CASSPSGSGELFF. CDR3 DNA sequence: TGTGCCAGCAGCCCCAGTGGTTCCGGGGAGCTGTTTTTT.